The 2 T cell receptor beta chains reported below all come from one sample, sequenced in a study of Ad26.COV2.S vaccination and SARS-CoV-2 variants. Treatment described: about 20 received Ad26.COV2.S at low or high dose, single or two shots; roughly 5 received placebo; per-sample allocation not given. The samples date from day 63 after the first vaccine or placebo injection. Here immunoSEQ multiplex PCR was the method, and the copy in TCRdb shows in-frame clones only, minus some. The sample contains over 400,000 clones, about 91% of which appear only once. The sample was peripheral blood, taken in a trial of Ad26.COV2.S vaccine versus placebo. The receptors shown here come from a person aged 18-65 years who received the Ad26.COV2.S COVID-19 vaccine or a placebo.

The chain carries TRBV9 and TRBJ2-4; D unresolved. Germline lookup yields CDR1 SGDLS and CDR2 YYNGEE. The CDR3 spans 13 residues. V lost 4 bases to trimming and J lost 6 bases, with 11 bases between them. In DNA, the CDR3 is TGTGCCAGCAGCTCCCGAAACGGAAACATTCAGTACTTC. Amino acid sequence: CASSSRNGNIQYF.

The chain employs TRBV5-4 and TRBJ1-2; 9 nucleotides agree with TRBD1. Trimming cost V 5 bases and J 5 bases; bases outside gene matches: 10. Looked up from germline, CDR1 is SGHNT and CDR2 is YYREEE (reference sequence). The CDR3 covers 15 residues. CDR3 DNA sequence: TGTGCCAGCAGACGGTCAGGACAGGGGACGTATGGCTACACCTTC. It specifies CASRRSGQGTYGYTF.